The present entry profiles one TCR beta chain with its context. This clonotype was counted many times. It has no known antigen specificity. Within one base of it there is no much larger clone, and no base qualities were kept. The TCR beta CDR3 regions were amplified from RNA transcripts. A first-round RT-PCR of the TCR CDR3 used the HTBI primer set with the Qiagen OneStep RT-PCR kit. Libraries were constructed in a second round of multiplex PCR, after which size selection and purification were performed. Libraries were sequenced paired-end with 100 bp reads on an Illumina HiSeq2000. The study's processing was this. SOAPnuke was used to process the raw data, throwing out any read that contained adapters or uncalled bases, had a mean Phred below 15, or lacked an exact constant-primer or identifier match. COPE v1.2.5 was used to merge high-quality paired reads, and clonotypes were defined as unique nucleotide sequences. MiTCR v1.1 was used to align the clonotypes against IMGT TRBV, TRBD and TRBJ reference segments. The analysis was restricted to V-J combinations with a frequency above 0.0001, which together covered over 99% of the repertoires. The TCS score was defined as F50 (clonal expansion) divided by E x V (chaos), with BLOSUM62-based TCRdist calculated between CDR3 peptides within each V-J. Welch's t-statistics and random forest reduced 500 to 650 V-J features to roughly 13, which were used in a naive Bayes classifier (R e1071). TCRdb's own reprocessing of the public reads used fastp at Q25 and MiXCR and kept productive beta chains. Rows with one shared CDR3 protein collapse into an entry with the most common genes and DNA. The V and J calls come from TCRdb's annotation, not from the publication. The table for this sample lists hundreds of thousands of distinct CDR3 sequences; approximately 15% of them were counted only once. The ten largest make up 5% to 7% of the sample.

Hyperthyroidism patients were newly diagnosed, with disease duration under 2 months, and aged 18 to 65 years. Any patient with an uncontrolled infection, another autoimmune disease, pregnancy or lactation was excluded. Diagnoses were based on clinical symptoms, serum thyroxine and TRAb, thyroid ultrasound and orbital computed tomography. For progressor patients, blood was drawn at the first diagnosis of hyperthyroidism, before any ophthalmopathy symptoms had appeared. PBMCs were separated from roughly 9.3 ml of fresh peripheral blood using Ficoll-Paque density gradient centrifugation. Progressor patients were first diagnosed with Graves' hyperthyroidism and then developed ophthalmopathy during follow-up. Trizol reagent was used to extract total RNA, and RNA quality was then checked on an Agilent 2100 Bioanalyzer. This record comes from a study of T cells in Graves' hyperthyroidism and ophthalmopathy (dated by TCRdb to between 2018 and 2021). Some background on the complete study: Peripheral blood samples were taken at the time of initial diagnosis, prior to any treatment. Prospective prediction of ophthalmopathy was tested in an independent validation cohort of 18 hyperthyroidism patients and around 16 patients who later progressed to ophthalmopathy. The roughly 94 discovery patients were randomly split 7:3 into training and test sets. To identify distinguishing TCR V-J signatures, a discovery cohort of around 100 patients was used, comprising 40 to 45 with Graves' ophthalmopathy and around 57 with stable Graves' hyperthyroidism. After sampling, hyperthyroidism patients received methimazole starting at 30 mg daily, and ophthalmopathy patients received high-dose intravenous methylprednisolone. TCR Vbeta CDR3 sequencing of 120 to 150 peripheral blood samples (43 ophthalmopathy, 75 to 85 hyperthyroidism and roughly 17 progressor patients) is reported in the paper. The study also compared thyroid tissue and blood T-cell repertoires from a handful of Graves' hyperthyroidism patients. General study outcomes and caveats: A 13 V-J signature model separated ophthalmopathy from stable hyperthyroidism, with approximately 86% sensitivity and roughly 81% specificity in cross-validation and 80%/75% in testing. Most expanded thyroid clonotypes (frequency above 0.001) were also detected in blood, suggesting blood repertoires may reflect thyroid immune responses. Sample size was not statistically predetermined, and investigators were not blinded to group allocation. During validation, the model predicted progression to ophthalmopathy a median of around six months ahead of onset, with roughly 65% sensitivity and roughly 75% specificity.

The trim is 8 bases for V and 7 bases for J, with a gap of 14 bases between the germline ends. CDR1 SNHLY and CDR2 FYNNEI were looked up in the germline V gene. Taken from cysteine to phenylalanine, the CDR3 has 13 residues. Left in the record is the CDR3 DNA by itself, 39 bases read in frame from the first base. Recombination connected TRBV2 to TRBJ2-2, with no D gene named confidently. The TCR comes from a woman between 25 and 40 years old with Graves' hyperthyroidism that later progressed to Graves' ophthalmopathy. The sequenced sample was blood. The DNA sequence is TGTGCCAGCTTGACTCTAGGGAACGGGGAGCTGTTTTTT. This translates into CASLTLGNGELFF.